This is a list of T cell receptor beta chains from one sample in a study of blood T cell repertoires in COVID-19. Only in-frame clones appear in the TCRdb table, and some are missing; sequencing was by immunoSEQ multiplex PCR. This repertoire shows hundreds of thousands of clones, 83% found once; its top ten account for 1.3%. Specimen: peripheral blood. The origin of the receptors is a woman aged 25 to 45 with COVID-19, enrolled during active disease. The CDR3 runs from the conserved cysteine through the conserved F or W.

v_gene,CDR3aa
TRBV5-4,CARQKQGAGPNQPQHF
TRBV11-1,CASSFPGSTDTQYF
TRBV4-2,CASSRALAGVTDTQYF
TRBV9,CASSVGSYGYTF
TRBV4-1,CASSQGEGQVSKRYTDTQYF
TRBV6-5,CASKAGPTYNEQFF
TRBV12-3/TRBV12-4,CASSSSYEQYF
TRBV19,CASSGVLPMNTEAFF
TRBV6-2/TRBV6-3,CASSTTGSGNTIYF
TRBV2,CASRLGQGYEKLFF
TRBV7-6,CASSLAGLAGGSYEQYF
TRBV6-1,CASSEPGLAVYEQYF
TRBV27,CASSPRSNQPQHF
TRBV7-2,CASSSMRTTSYEQYF
TRBV19,CASTSGQGAYEQYF
TRBV6-5,CASSSRVADTEAFF
TRBV5-5,CASSLEGLAADTQYF
TRBV6-2/TRBV6-3,CASSYSPSGESSDTQYF
TRBV25-1,CASSGGAGGPYNEQFF
TRBV7-2,CASSGHPAGMTYEQYF
TRBV27,CASSPRQGSYNEQFF
TRBV5-4,CATGTATNYGYTF
TRBV30,CAWSRGMSEAFF
TRBV29-1,CSVELDRGYEQYF